The next 17 T cell receptor beta chains were all read from a single sample in a study of shared clonotypes between healthy human individuals. TCRdb's table, derived via immunoSEQ multiplex PCR, lists solely in-frame clones and lacks some. Altogether millions of clones are present, 93% being singletons, with the ten largest covering 0.39%. Material for sequencing was naive CD4+ T cells from PBMCs. Indicated subset: CD45RA+ positively selected. The source is a man between 18 and 29 years old in good health. Some clones in this sample may be carry-over from other donors' samples.

The chain uses TRBV7-6 and TRBJ2-7, with D uncertain. Germline CDR1 reads SGHVS; CDR2 reads FNYEAQ. The V end lost 4 bases, the J end lost 1 base, and 11 bases lay between the germline ends. The CDR3 consists of 14 residues. CDR3 coding DNA: TGTGCCAGCAGCTCACCCGACGAATCCTACGAGCAGTACTTC. As protein: CASSSPDESYEQYF.

The chain carries TRBV7-6 and TRBJ1-1; the D is unclear. Germline CDR1 is SGHVS and CDR2 is FNYEAQ. The CDR3 has 14 residues. V was shortened by 1 base and J by 1 base, with 7 bases between the two germline ends. The CDR3 DNA follows: TGTGCCAGCAGCTTAGGAGGGCAGAACACTGAAGCTTTCTTT. Translated: CASSLGGQNTEAFF.

On this clone: With a much larger clone just one base away, this may be a read error. This CDR3 is also generated by other DNA sequences in the sample. The chain has TRBV18 and TRBJ2-5; D remains unclear. The germline V gene has CDR1 KGHSH and CDR2 LQKENI. The CDR3 covers 11 residues. The ends were cut back, 3 bases at V and 5 bases at J, with 4 bases in the middle. The chain's CDR3 is CASSPQETQYF. DNA of the CDR3: TGTGCCAGCTCACCCCAGGAGACCCAGTACTTC.

This chain uses TRBV9 with TRBJ2-3; D call uncertain. The CDR3 is 14 residues long. Trimming pared 3 bases from V and 1 base from J, leaving 9 bases between. The germline CDR1 and CDR2 sequences are SGDLS and YYNGEE. CDR3 loop: CASSAMTGTDTQYF. CDR3 DNA: TGTGCCAGCAGCGCGATGACCGGCACAGATACGCAGTATTTT.

This chain uses TRBV7-2 with TRBJ2-7; D might be TRBD1 or TRBD2, each matching 6 bases. V lost 3 bases and J lost 9, with 12 bases in between. The CDR3 contains 12 residues. Germline-derived CDR1 and CDR2 are SGHTA and FQGNSA. This CDR3 is CASSFKGEAQYF. Written as DNA, the CDR3 is TGTGCCAGCAGCTTCAAGGGGGAGGCGCAGTACTTC.

V usage is TRBV2 and J usage is TRBJ1-3; no definite D call. The CDR3 covers 11 residues. V was pared by 8 bases and J by 4 bases, with 6 bases between. Looked up from germline, CDR1 is SNHLY and CDR2 is FYNNEI. The CDR3 sequence: CASPRGNTIYF. As DNA, the CDR3 is TGTGCCAGCCCCCGGGGAAACACCATATATTTT.

The V call is TRBV5-4, the J call TRBJ2-5; a weak D match, TRBD1 (5 bases). CDR3 length equals 14 residues. The germline V and J ends were trimmed by 0 bases and 3 bases, with 9 bases remaining between them. Germline values: CDR1 SGHNT, CDR2 YYREEE (reference sequence). The CDR3 DNA is TGTGCCAGCAGCTTGGGACAGCTAAAAGAGACCCAGTACTTC. Protein: CASSLGQLKETQYF.

The V call is TRBV11-1, the J call TRBJ1-1; TRBD1 is a possible D gene (6 bases). The CDR3 consists of 15 residues. V was shortened by 0 bases and J by 5 bases, with 13 bases between the two germline ends. Germline V CDR1 and CDR2: SGHAT, FQDESV (reference sequence). The CDR3 coding sequence is TGTGCCAGCAGCTTAGCACAGGGAGACCGGACTGAAGCTTTCTTT. Encoded protein: CASSLAQGDRTEAFF.

The chain joins TRBV11-2 to TRBJ1-2; no reliable D call. The V end was cut by 2 bases, the J end by 4 bases, with 11 bases between. The CDR3 loop spans 14 amino acids. Germline values: CDR1 SGHAT, CDR2 FQNNGV. CDR3 sequence: CASSLSAMIYGYTF. DNA for the CDR3: TGTGCCAGCAGCTTATCGGCCATGATCTATGGCTACACCTTC.

This chain joins TRBV2 and TRBJ2-1; TRBD1 matches 8 bases. This CDR3 is built from 14 residues. V lost 7 bases, J lost 7 bases, and 9 bases stayed unmatched. Per the germline V gene, CDR1 is SNHLY and CDR2 is FYNNEI. This CDR3 reads CASIMTGALNEQFF. In DNA, the CDR3 is TGTGCCAGCATTATGACAGGGGCTCTTAATGAGCAGTTCTTC.

This chain connects TRBV7-8 to TRBJ2-5; 7 nucleotides agree with TRBD2. This CDR3 region has 14 residues. With 5 bases clipped from V and 5 bases from J, the junction kept 8 bases outside the gene matches. The germline CDR1 and CDR2 sequences are SGHVS and FQNEAQ. The CDR3 DNA reads TGTGCCAGCAGCCCAGCGGGGAGGCGGGAGACCCAGTACTTC. It is translated as CASSPAGRRETQYF.

The rearrangement links TRBV7-9 to TRBJ2-5; unclear D gene. The germline gives CDR1 SEHNR, CDR2 FQNEAQ (reference sequence). The CDR3 covers 15 residues. V lost 5 bases and J lost 0, with 13 bases in between. In nucleotides, the CDR3 is TGTGCCAGCAGCCCCGGAGCCGGAAACCAAGAGACCCAGTACTTC. This translates into CASSPGAGNQETQYF.

V and J are TRBV11-1 and TRBJ1-3; D ambiguous. CDR1 and CDR2 from the germline V gene are SGHAT and FQDESV (reference sequence). This CDR3 comprises 15 residues. V lost 3 bases and J lost 4, with 13 bases in between. The CDR3 reads CASSLQPSEGNTIYF. CDR3 nucleotide sequence: TGTGCCAGCAGCTTGCAACCCTCGGAAGGAAACACCATATATTTT.

Turning to this clone: The same CDR3 arises from other DNA sequences in this sample as well. The chain links TRBV2 to TRBJ2-1; 12 bases align to TRBD2. The CDR3 spans 14 residues. Germline CDR1 is SNHLY and CDR2 is FYNNEI. Trimming removed 6 bases from V and 6 bases from J; junction bases left unmatched: 3. The CDR3 nucleotides read TGTGCCAGCAGCCGGACTAGCGGGACCAATGAGCAGTTCTTC. This sequence encodes CASSRTSGTNEQFF.

This clone appeared a single time. The rearrangement uses TRBV6-5 and TRBJ2-5, with D unresolved. The J call could be wrong; TRBJ2-7 is a better fit for the DNA end. CDR3 length: 13 residues. Germline V CDR1 and CDR2: MNHEY, SVGAGI. CDR3 protein: CASSLSQSYEQYF. Written as DNA, the CDR3 is TGTGCCAGCAGTCTTAGTCAATCCTACGAGCAGTACTTC.

This chain uses TRBV9 with TRBJ2-1; the D call may be TRBD1 or TRBD2 (5 bases each). Germline V gene sequence: CDR1 SGDLS, CDR2 YYNGEE. This CDR3 has 13 residues. V gave up 4 bases and J gave up 5 bases, with 10 bases separating them. CDR3 residues: CASSIGTHNEQFF. The CDR3 DNA follows: TGTGCCAGCAGCATCGGGACCCACAATGAGCAGTTCTTC.

This sequence joins TRBV4-3 and TRBJ1-4; D might be TRBD1 (5 bases). Trimming took off 5 bases at V and 8 bases at J, with 12 bases between the two ends. The CDR3 sequence is 13 residues long. Germline V gives CDR1 LGHNA, CDR2 YSLEER. The CDR3, as DNA: TGCGCCAGCAGCTCGGGGGGGAGGGAAAAACTGTTTTTT. This codes for CASSSGGREKLFF.